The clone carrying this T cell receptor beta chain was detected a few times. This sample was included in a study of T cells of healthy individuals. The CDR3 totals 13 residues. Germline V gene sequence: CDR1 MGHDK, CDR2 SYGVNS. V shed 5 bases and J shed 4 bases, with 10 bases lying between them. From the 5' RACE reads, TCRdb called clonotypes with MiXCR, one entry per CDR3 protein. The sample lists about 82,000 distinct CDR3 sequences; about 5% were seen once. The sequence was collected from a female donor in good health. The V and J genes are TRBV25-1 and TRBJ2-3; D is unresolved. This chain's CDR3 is CASSPQRPDTQYF. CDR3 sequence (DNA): TGTGCCAGCAGTCCCCAACGCCCAGATACGCAGTATTTT.